These 21 T cell receptor beta chains share one sample of origin, sequenced in a study of T cells in Graves' hyperthyroidism and ophthalmopathy. TCR beta CDR3 regions were amplified from RNA transcripts. RT-PCR in the first round (using the HTBI primer set) targeted the TCR CDR3. Each CDR3 protein is one row after TCRdb ran MiXCR on the multiplex PCR reads. In the table there are a few hundred thousand distinct CDR3 sequences, around a sixth of which are singletons. Sequencing used blood. These receptors were taken from a woman in her forties or fifties with Graves' hyperthyroidism.

On this clonotype itself: Given a much more abundant clone one base away, this may be a read error. The chain has TRBV7-9 and TRBJ1-5; D possibly corresponds to TRBD1 (5 bases). V was pared by 4 bases and J by 3 bases, with 16 bases between. Germline assignment: CDR1 SEHNR and CDR2 FQNEAQ (reference sequence). This CDR3 spans 16 amino acids. CDR3 loop: CASSSVQGGYNQPQHF. CDR3 in DNA: TGTGCCAGCAGCTCCGTTCAGGGTGGATACAATCAGCCCCAGCATTTT.

This clonotype was detected ten times or more. The chain recombines TRBV7-3 with TRBJ1-1, with TRBD1 matching 11 bases. The CDR3 consists of 17 residues. CDR1 is SGHTA, CDR2 FQGTGA, per germline. V shed 5 bases and J 4 bases; nucleotides not matched to a gene: 12. The CDR3 sequence is CASSLTRIGTGGTEAFF. The CDR3 DNA reads as TGTGCCAGCAGCCTGACGAGAATAGGGACAGGGGGCACTGAAGCTTTCTTT.

This clonotype appeared many times. The chain uses TRBV7-9 and TRBJ2-1, with 8 nucleotides matching TRBD2. Germline values: CDR1 SEHNR, CDR2 FQNEAQ (reference sequence). The junction had 21 bases not matched to a gene; V was cut back by 5 bases and J by 6 bases. This CDR3 comprises 19 residues. CDR3 bases: TGTGCCAGCAGCGGCCCCCTAGGCTTAGCGGCCCGGGGGGGCAATGAGCAGTTCTTC. Translating gives CASSGPLGLAARGGNEQFF.

The chain recombines TRBV7-2 with TRBJ2-1; 12 positions agree with TRBD2. The CDR3 runs 15 residues. The junction had 8 bases not matched to a gene; V was cut back by 6 bases and J by 8 bases. CDR1 SGHTA and CDR2 FQGNSA come from the germline V gene. DNA of the CDR3: TGTGCCAGCAGTTTCACTAGCGGGGGGCCCTATGAGCAGTTCTTC. Protein sequence: CASSFTSGGPYEQFF.

The V and J genes are TRBV5-1 and TRBJ2-7; D gene ambiguous. This CDR3 is built from 18 residues. Trimming took 0 bases from V and 2 from J, leaving 21 bases between them. CDR1 is SGHRS and CDR2 is YFSETQ in the germline V gene. The CDR3 sequence is CASSLVPDAEPLAYEQYV. Here the CDR3 DNA reads TGCGCCAGCAGCTTGGTTCCGGACGCAGAGCCCCTTGCCTACGAGCAGTACGTC.

This clonotype was recorded many times. The chain combines TRBV12-3 or TRBV12-4 with TRBJ2-1, with D perhaps TRBD1 or TRBD2 (5 bases each). Between the trimmed V and J ends, which lost 6 bases and 6 bases, there was a span of 15 bases. There are 14 residues in the CDR3. CDR3 amino acids: CASRQQGRGNEQFF. CDR3 in DNA: TGTGCCAGCAGGCAGCAGGGACGCGGCAATGAGCAGTTCTTC.

In the case of this clonotype: A read error may be the cause here, since a much bigger clone is one base away. This sequence joins TRBV28 and TRBJ2-7, with a possible D match to TRBD1 (6 bases). Germline V gene lookup returns CDR1 MDHEN and CDR2 SYDVKM. The CDR3 consists of 14 residues. The CDR3: CVSSFFPGVSEQYF. In DNA, the CDR3 is TGTGTCAGCAGTTTTTTCCCAGGGGTGAGCGAGCAGTACTTC.

This clonotype was found a few times. The J gene is TRBJ1-2, the V gene TRBV28; D gene ambiguous. Germline CDR1 and CDR2: MDHEN and SYDVKM. CDR3 length equals 12 residues. With 5 bases removed from V and 8 bases from J, the gap between germline ends came to 12 bases. The CDR3 spells CASSGPDGGYTF. The CDR3 DNA is TGTGCCAGCAGTGGACCGGATGGGGGCTACACCTTC.

This clonotype was seen a handful of times. The genes are TRBV20-1 and TRBJ1-4; D is uncertain. Trimming shortened V by 5 bases and J by 0 bases, and 10 bases separated the two germline ends. In germline, CDR1 is DFQATT, CDR2 SNEGSKA (reference sequence). This CDR3 is built from 14 residues. The CDR3 DNA is TGCAGTGCTTGGCCGGGAGCAACTAATGAAAAACTGTTTTTT. Encoded protein: CSAWPGATNEKLFF.

This clonotype has more than one count but fewer than ten. This could be a read error, since a much larger clone is one nucleotide away. V is TRBV2 and J is TRBJ1-5; no clear D. Germline assignment: CDR1 SNHLY and CDR2 FYNNEI. This CDR3 is 13 amino acids long. The CDR3 loop is CASNQAGNRPQHF. DNA of the CDR3: TGTGCCAGCAACCAAGCGGGAAATCGGCCCCAGCATTTT.

Many counts were recorded for this clonotype. The V and J genes are TRBV5-1 and TRBJ2-5; 15 nucleotides line up with TRBD2. V lost 6 bases and J lost 2; bases outside the gene matches: 5. CDR1 and CDR2 from the germline V gene are SGHRS and YFSETQ. CDR3 length: 16 amino acids. The CDR3 is CASTGLAGGIQETQYF. CDR3 DNA: TGCGCCAGCACTGGACTAGCGGGGGGGATTCAAGAGACCCAGTACTTC.

This chain joins TRBV28 and TRBJ1-2; a possible D gene is TRBD1 (6 bases). The CDR3 totals 13 residues. Trimming left V 6 bases short and J 4 bases short, with 12 bases between. Looked up from germline, CDR1 is MDHEN and CDR2 is SYDVKM. DNA for the CDR3: TGTGCCAGCAGGAAAGGACAGATCTATGGCTACACCTTC. Translating it yields CASRKGQIYGYTF.

This clonotype was counted at least ten times. The chain couples TRBV28 to TRBJ2-7; D is perhaps TRBD1 (5 bases). V was pared by 4 bases and J by 6 bases, with 13 bases between. The V gene's germline CDR1 is MDHEN and CDR2 SYDVKM. The CDR3 consists of 13 residues. The CDR3 protein is CASSWGSNGEQYF. The DNA of the CDR3 is TGTGCCAGCAGTTGGGGCTCGAACGGCGAGCAGTACTTC.

This clonotype was observed a handful of times. A much larger clone differs by one base, so this may be a read error. The chain is built from TRBV12-3 or TRBV12-4 and TRBJ1-1; the D gene is possibly TRBD1 (5 bases). CDR3 length equals 14 residues. Trimming removed 2 bases at V and 0 bases at J, with 7 bases between. The CDR3 DNA reads TGTGCCAGCAGTTTAAAGGGGATGAACACTGAAGCTTTCTTT. It encodes CASSLKGMNTEAFF.

The chain combines TRBV7-9 with TRBJ1-1; the D is unclear. Trimming cost V 4 bases and J 4 bases, with 13 bases left between them. The CDR3 consists of 14 residues. Germline loops: CDR1 SEHNR, CDR2 FQNEAQ (reference sequence). CDR3 in DNA: TGTGCCAGCAGCTCCCCCGGGCACCTCACTGAAGCTTTCTTT. Amino acid sequence: CASSSPGHLTEAFF.

This clonotype was seen a few times. The chain carries TRBV7-9 and TRBJ1-3, with 9 nucleotides matching TRBD1. CDR3 length equals 16 residues. Germline assignment: CDR1 SEHNR and CDR2 FQNEAQ (reference sequence). Germline trimming cut 5 bases from V and 2 bases from J; bases unmatched to any gene: 7. DNA of the CDR3: TGTGCCAGCAGCCCAGATAGGACAGGGGCTGGAAACACCATATATTTT. Translating it yields CASSPDRTGAGNTIYF. Using reference TRBV7-9 and TRBJ1-3 for the parts outside the CDR3, the full variable domain is DTGVSQNPRHKITKRGQNVTFRCDPISEHNRLYWYRQTLGQGPEFLTYFQNEAQLEKSRLLSDRFSAERPKGSFSTLEIQRTEQGDSAMYLCASSPDRTGAGNTIYFGEGSWLTVV.

This clonotype was picked up a small number of times. V is TRBV28 and J is TRBJ1-6; 12 nucleotides align to TRBD1. The V and J ends lost 3 bases and 9 bases, in that order; junction bases with no gene match: 9. Germline-derived CDR1 and CDR2 are MDHEN and SYDVKM. The CDR3 sequence is 17 residues long. The CDR3 protein is CASSLSGTGGLGSPLHF. As DNA, the CDR3 is TGTGCCAGCAGTTTGTCCGGGACAGGGGGCTTGGGTTCACCCCTCCACTTT. The full variable domain, its missing parts supplied by reference TRBV28 and TRBJ1-6, is DVKVTQSSRYLVKRTGEKVFLECVQDMDHENMFWYRQDPGLGLRLIYFSYDVKMKEKGDIPEGYSVSREKKERFSLILESASTNQTSMYLCASSLSGTGGLGSPLHFGNGTRLTVT.

V and J are TRBV5-1 and TRBJ2-1, with 9 bases aligning to TRBD2. Germline V lookup: CDR1 SGHRS, CDR2 YFSETQ. The CDR3 length is 17 residues. Losses at the gene ends were 4 bases for V and 7 bases for J; bases not matched to a gene: 15. This chain's CDR3 is CASSPRLMAGGTNEQFF. The CDR3 bases are TGCGCCAGCAGCCCACGCCTGATGGCGGGGGGGACAAATGAGCAGTTCTTC.

The chain links TRBV29-1 to TRBJ2-2; 7 nucleotides align to TRBD1. The length of the CDR3 is 12 residues. Per germline, CDR1 SQVTM and CDR2 ANQGSEA. Losses at the gene ends were 5 bases for V and 8 bases for J; bases not matched to a gene: 5. The CDR3 DNA follows: TGCAGCGTTTTGGACAGGAGGGGGGAGCTGTTTTTT. Translated: CSVLDRRGELFF.

The chain employs TRBV4-1 and TRBJ2-3; 7 bases agree with TRBD2. From germline, CDR1 is MGHRA and CDR2 YSYEKL. The CDR3 runs 16 residues. V lost 0 bases and J lost 2; bases outside the gene matches: 5. The DNA of the CDR3 is TGCGCCAGCAGCCAAGAGGGGGGGTCGAACACAGATACGCAGTATTTT. Translating it yields CASSQEGGSNTDTQYF.

This clonotype was detected a few times. The rearrangement uses TRBV28 and TRBJ1-3; unclear D gene. Germline V gene data show CDR1 as MDHEN and CDR2 as SYDVKM. CDR3 size: 12 residues. The germline V and J ends were trimmed by 5 bases and 4 bases, with 6 bases remaining between them. CDR3: CASSDAGNTIYF. The CDR3 DNA reads TGTGCCAGCAGTGACGCAGGAAACACCATATATTTT.